This T cell receptor (beta chain) was captured in a study of T cell responses to AZD1222 COVID-19 vaccine. The wider study: Second-dose timings of about 4 or about 12 weeks were pooled.

Repertoires were generated with immunoSEQ multiplex PCR, while TCRdb's copy carries only in-frame clones and drops some. Of more than 75,000 clones in the sample, approximately 90% were seen once. Germline V CDR1 and CDR2: MDHEN, SYDVKM. Trimming cost V 10 bases and J 5 bases; bases outside gene matches: 3. This CDR3 has 12 amino acids. The receptor was isolated from an adult in good health. Specimen: peripheral blood, collected on day 0 of AZD1222 vaccination. This chain uses TRBV28 with TRBJ1-5; 9 bases agree with TRBD1. CDR3 nucleotide sequence: TGTGCCACTCGGACAGGGGATCAGCCCCAGCATTTT. This translates into CATRTGDQPQHF.